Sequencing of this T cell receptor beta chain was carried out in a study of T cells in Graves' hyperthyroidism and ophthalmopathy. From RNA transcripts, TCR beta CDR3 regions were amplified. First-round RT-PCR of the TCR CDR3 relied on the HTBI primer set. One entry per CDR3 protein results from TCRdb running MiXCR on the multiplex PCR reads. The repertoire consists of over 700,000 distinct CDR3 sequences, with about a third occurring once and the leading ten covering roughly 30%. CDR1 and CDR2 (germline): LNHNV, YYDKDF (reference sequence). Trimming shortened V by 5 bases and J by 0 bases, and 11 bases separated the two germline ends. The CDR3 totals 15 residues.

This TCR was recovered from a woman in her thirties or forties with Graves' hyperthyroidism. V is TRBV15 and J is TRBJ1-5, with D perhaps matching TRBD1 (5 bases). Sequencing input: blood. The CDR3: CATSPGSHSNQPQHF. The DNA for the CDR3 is TGTGCCACCAGCCCAGGGAGTCATAGCAATCAGCCCCAGCATTTT.